What follows are 10 T cell receptor beta chains derived from one specimen sequenced in a study of T cells expressing NK-cell markers (TCRdb year 2020). The method behind the library was 5' RACE. The instrument was an Illumina HiSeq 2000. With the reads reprocessed by TCRdb, a single entry stands for each CDR3 protein sequence and no DNA is reported. The table kept for this sample lists a few hundred thousand distinct CDR3 sequences. The ten largest clonotypes hold 0.39% of the sample. Sequencing input: blood T cells: a sorted CD56 or NKG2C T cell subset, CD4+ or CD8+ T cells, or bulk PBMC T cells (not recorded which). Receptors originate from a man aged 18 to 35 in good health. Donor details come from another sample of the same person, matched by shared clones.

V gene TRBV5-1 combines with J gene TRBJ2-1; TCRdb calls TRBD1, which cannot be checked without DNA. The CDR3 length is 15 residues. Germline V gives CDR1 SGHRS, CDR2 YFSETQ. CDR3 in amino acids: CASSRDGSSYNEQFF.

This CDR3 reads CASSLIDGFTDTQYF. The V call is TRBV12-3 or TRBV12-4, the J call TRBJ2-3. The CDR3 totals 15 residues.

The chain uses TRBV4-2 and TRBJ2-1; TCRdb lists TRBD2, though no DNA is available to test this call. The V gene's germline CDR1 is LGHNA and CDR2 YNFKEQ. CDR3 length equals 15 residues. The CDR3 here is CASSQDGTSNNEQFF.

This sequence joins TRBV20-1 and TRBJ2-5; lacking DNA, the TRBD1 call made by TCRdb goes unchecked. Germline V lookup: CDR1 DFQATT, CDR2 SNEGSKA (reference sequence). This CDR3 comprises 15 residues. The CDR3 loop is CSAAPRDRLWETQYF.

The gene calls are TRBV14 and TRBJ2-2; TCRdb lists TRBD1, though no DNA is available to test this call. The CDR3 length is 16 residues. Germline-derived CDR1 and CDR2 are SGHDN and FVKESK. This chain's CDR3 is CASRATGQGNTGELFF.

V is TRBV20-1 and J is TRBJ2-1; no DNA is available, so the TRBD2 call from TCRdb remains unchecked. CDR1 is DFQATT and CDR2 is SNEGSKA in the germline V gene (reference sequence). This CDR3 comprises 14 residues. The CDR3 here is CSAQEPGLYNEQFF.

This chain links TRBV12-3 or TRBV12-4 with TRBJ1-5; TCRdb's D call of TRBD1 is untestable without DNA. The CDR3 runs to 16 residues. CDR3 loop: CASSVTGGMGFQPQHF.

The chain combines TRBV2 with TRBJ2-6. The germline gives CDR1 SNHLY, CDR2 FYNNEI. The CDR3 extends over 16 amino acids. CDR3 loop: CASRSYGSSGANVLTF.

This sequence joins TRBV20-1 and TRBJ1-6; TCRdb picks TRBD1, but there is no DNA to check that call. The germline V gene has CDR1 DFQATT and CDR2 SNEGSKA (reference sequence). CDR3 length: 13 amino acids. The CDR3 sequence: CSALDSANSPLHF.

The chain has TRBV12-3 or TRBV12-4 and TRBJ2-3; the D call of TRBD1 rests on TCRdb alone, since no DNA is present to check it. The CDR3 is 16 amino acids. The CDR3 sequence: CASSQIAGGQEDTQYF.